This T cell receptor beta chain was retrieved from a study of control samples from healthy donors and cancer patients. In this sample, this clone turned up a few times. The germline CDR1 and CDR2 sequences are LGHDT and YNNKEL (reference sequence). The CDR3 sequence is 13 residues long. The V and J ends lost 2 bases and 7 bases respectively, with 11 bases between them. This table comes from immunoSEQ multiplex PCR, and its TCRdb copy is limited to in-frame clones, with some not included. The repertoire holds 90,000 to 140,000 clones, 80% to 90% seen once, with about 13% in the top ten. This TCR came from a woman aged 45 to 65 in good health. The chain employs TRBV3-1 (or the pseudogene TRBV3-2) and TRBJ1-2; D not certain. Sequencing was performed on blood. The DNA for the CDR3 is TGTGCCAGCAGCCAATACCTGGCGGGTGGCTACACCTTC. This gives the protein CASSQYLAGGYTF.